This TCR beta chain emerged from a study of blood T cell repertoires in COVID-19. Study at large: Italy, Spain and the United States were the sources of the convalescent and acute COVID-19 samples. PBMCs, B-cell-depleted T cells, or T cells were the source of the cDNA or gDNA that made up the material.

The protocol was immunoSEQ multiplex PCR, while the TCRdb copy is restricted to in-frame clones and leaves out a portion. This sample yields around 300,000 clones, of which roughly 88% are seen a single time; 2.5% to 3.5% belongs to the top ten. V dropped 6 bases and J dropped 3; count of bases not matched to a gene: 5. CDR3 length equals 14 residues. Germline CDR1 is MDHEN and CDR2 is SYDVKM. The sequence derives from a woman under 40 with active or convalescent COVID-19. Sequencing was done on a sample of peripheral blood. J is TRBJ1-5 and V is TRBV28, with 7 bases identical to TRBD1. The CDR3 DNA is TGTGCCAGCAGGACGGACAGGTACAATCAGCCCCAGCATTTT. As protein: CASRTDRYNQPQHF.